These 18 T cell receptor beta chains came from one sample sequenced in a study of blood T cell repertoires in COVID-19. The data were produced by immunoSEQ multiplex PCR, yet TCRdb's version contains in-frame clones alone and is incomplete. The sample consists of some 65,000 clones, roughly 85% of them appearing once. The sequenced material came from peripheral blood. These receptors came from a man older than 75 with acute or convalescent COVID-19.

This clone was recorded once. The CDR3: CASSVSRAMNTEAFF. In DNA, the CDR3 is TGTGCCAGCAGCGTATCGCGAGCCATGAACACTGAAGCTTTCTTT. This sequence joins TRBV9 and TRBJ1-1; D is undetermined. Trimming cost V 1 base and J 0 bases, with 10 bases left between them. The CDR3 consists of 15 residues. Germline V gene lookup returns CDR1 SGDLS and CDR2 YYNGEE.

The chain is built from TRBV7-2 and TRBJ1-5; no firm D call. Germline loops: CDR1 SGHTA, CDR2 FQGNSA. V shed 3 bases and J shed 0 bases, with 3 bases lying between them. This CDR3 is built from 13 residues. This CDR3 reads CASSFNSNQPQHF. The CDR3 region has the DNA TGTGCCAGCAGCTTCAATAGCAATCAGCCCCAGCATTTT.

The V and J genes are TRBV7-2 and TRBJ2-1; maybe TRBD1 (5 bases). Germline CDR1 is SGHTA and CDR2 is FQGNSA. This CDR3 comprises 17 residues. The V end was cut by 4 bases, the J end by 0 bases, with 16 bases between. The chain's CDR3 is CASSSRWGVVSYNEQFF. CDR3 DNA sequence: TGTGCCAGCAGCTCCCGGTGGGGCGTTGTCTCCTACAATGAGCAGTTCTTC. The variable domain in full, with the rest retrieved from reference TRBV7-2 and TRBJ2-1, is GAGVSQSPSNKVTEKGKDVELRCDPISGHTALYWYRQSLGQGLEFLIYFQGNSAPDKSGLPSDRFSAERTGGSVSTLTIQRTQQEDSAVYLCASSSRWGVVSYNEQFFGPGTRLTVL.

The genes are TRBV7-2 and TRBJ2-1, with D uncertain. CDR3 length: 12 residues. V was cut by 5 bases and J by 6 bases, with 8 bases left in between. CDR1 and CDR2 (germline): SGHTA, FQGNSA. The CDR3 sequence: CASSPTSNEQFF. CDR3 DNA sequence: TGTGCCAGCAGCCCGACATCCAATGAGCAGTTCTTC.

The V call is TRBV12-3 or TRBV12-4, the J call TRBJ2-5, with D possibly being TRBD1 (5 bases). The CDR3 runs to 13 residues. The V end lost 6 bases, the J end lost 3 bases, and 11 bases lay between the germline ends. Written as DNA, the CDR3 is TGTGCCAGCAGAGACAGCAACGAAGAGACCCAGTACTTC. This translates into CASRDSNEETQYF.

The rearrangement joins TRBV7-9 to TRBJ1-4; D is unresolved. This CDR3 comprises 16 residues. Germline CDR1 SEHNR, CDR2 FQNEAQ (reference sequence). V was cut by 2 bases and J by 8 bases, with 18 bases left in between. CDR3 sequence reads: CASSLSETERREKLFF. The CDR3 DNA follows: TGTGCCAGCAGCTTATCAGAAACAGAGAGGAGGGAAAAACTGTTTTTT. Full variable domain (missing parts from reference TRBV7-9 and TRBJ1-4): DTGVSQNPRHKITKRGQNVTFRCDPISEHNRLYWYRQTLGQGPEFLTYFQNEAQLEKSRLLSDRFSAERPKGSFSTLEIQRTEQGDSAMYLCASSLSETERREKLFFGSGTQLSVL.

V gene TRBV2 combines with J gene TRBJ2-5, with TRBD2 matching over 11 bases. Germline V gene data show CDR1 as SNHLY and CDR2 as FYNNEI. The CDR3 has 17 residues. The V and J ends lost 4 bases and 5 bases, in that order; junction bases with no gene match: 12. CDR3 nucleotide sequence: TGTGCCAGCAGTGGAATTAGCGGGAGGGCCGGCTTGGAGACCCAGTACTTC. Protein product: CASSGISGRAGLETQYF.

The chain uses TRBV14 and TRBJ1-3, with D uncertain. The CDR3 length is 12 residues. V lost 2 bases and J 4 bases, leaving 3 bases between the germline ends. The germline V gene has CDR1 SGHDN and CDR2 FVKESK. CDR3 bases: TGTGCCAGCAGCCAACAAGGAAACACCATATATTTT. Its translation: CASSQQGNTIYF.

The rearrangement joins TRBV10-3 to TRBJ2-2; D remains ambiguous. Germline-derived CDR1 and CDR2 are ENHRY and SYGVKD. Trimming shortened V by 8 bases and J by 5 bases, and 12 bases separated the two germline ends. This CDR3 has 13 residues. This CDR3 reads CAIGPRGTGELFF. CDR3 DNA sequence: TGTGCCATCGGGCCCCGTGGGACCGGGGAGCTGTTTTTT.

The V call is TRBV5-1, the J call TRBJ2-5; 7 positions match TRBD1. Germline-derived CDR1 and CDR2 are SGHRS and YFSETQ. The CDR3 consists of 14 residues. The junction had 8 bases not matched to a gene; V was cut back by 4 bases and J by 5 bases. This chain's CDR3 is CASSGGQATETQYF. The CDR3 DNA is TGCGCCAGCAGCGGCGGACAGGCTACGGAGACCCAGTACTTC.

V usage is TRBV5-1 and J usage is TRBJ2-2, with D hard to call. The CDR3 is 12 residues long. The V end lost 0 bases, the J end lost 9 bases, and 6 bases lay between the germline ends. Germline assignment: CDR1 SGHRS and CDR2 YFSETQ. CDR3 DNA: TGCGCCAGCAGCTTGGATGCGTGGGAGCTGTTTTTT. Translated, it gives CASSLDAWELFF.

In its sample, this clone was seen once. The V gene is TRBV11-3, the J gene TRBJ2-7; 7 bases are a match to TRBD2. This CDR3 contains 15 residues. Germline V CDR1 and CDR2: SGHNT, YENEEA. The junction had 12 bases not matched to a gene; V was cut back by 5 bases and J by 5 bases. DNA for the CDR3: TGTGCCAGCAGCGAGAGCAGCGGGGCGGTGAACGAGCAGTACTTC. This sequence encodes CASSESSGAVNEQYF.

V gene TRBV6-4 combines with J gene TRBJ2-7; 7 bases map to TRBD1. The CDR3 length is 14 residues. The trim removed 7 bases at V and 4 bases at J, leaving 10 bases unmatched. Germline assignment: CDR1 MRHNA and CDR2 SNTAGT. The CDR3 loop reads CASKETGSSYEQYF. Written as DNA, the CDR3 is TGTGCCAGCAAGGAGACAGGGTCCTCTTACGAGCAGTACTTC.

The chain carries TRBV4-2 and TRBJ2-5; D gene uncertain. In germline, CDR1 is LGHNA, CDR2 YNFKEQ. The V end was cut by 1 base, the J end by 3 bases, with 9 bases between. This CDR3 is built from 14 residues. CDR3 nucleotide sequence: TGTGCCAGCAGCCAAGTTGGCCCGAAAGAGACCCAGTACTTC. This encodes CASSQVGPKETQYF.

The gene calls are TRBV19 and TRBJ1-2, with 9 bases that match TRBD1. Germline values: CDR1 LNHDA, CDR2 SQIVND (reference sequence). This CDR3 region has 16 residues. V was clipped by 4 bases and J by 5 bases; unmatched bases: 11. CDR3 sequence (DNA): TGTGCCAGTAGTACCCCCGGGACAGGGCTTCTTTATGGCTACACCTTC. Its protein is CASSTPGTGLLYGYTF.

This CDR3 reads CASSDTGTSGIYLQETQYF. DNA for the CDR3: TGTGCCAGCAGCGATACCGGGACTAGCGGAATATACCTCCAAGAGACCCAGTACTTC. This rearrangement joins TRBV7-9 to TRBJ2-5, with 11 bases matching TRBD2. CDR1 and CDR2 (germline): SEHNR, FQNEAQ (reference sequence). V gave up 5 bases and J gave up 1 base; unmatched junction bases: 15. The CDR3 runs to 19 residues.

The rearrangement joins TRBV2 to TRBJ2-6; D gene unclear. Germline assignment: CDR1 SNHLY and CDR2 FYNNEI. This CDR3 region has 15 residues. V was cut by 3 bases and J by 4 bases, with 10 bases left in between. CDR3 nucleotides: TGTGCCAGCAGTGAGTCTGGAGTGGGGGCCAACGTCCTGACTTTC. Encoded protein: CASSESGVGANVLTF.

The chain joins TRBV9 to TRBJ1-5; D may be TRBD1 (5 bases). CDR3 length equals 16 residues. V dropped 3 bases and J dropped 5 bases, with 18 bases sitting between them. Germline assignment: CDR1 SGDLS and CDR2 YYNGEE. CDR3 protein: CASSAGGAGGYQPQHF. The CDR3 DNA reads TGTGCCAGCAGCGCGGGAGGGGCGGGCGGCTATCAGCCCCAGCATTTT.